This is a list of T cell receptor beta chains from one sample in a study of blood T cell repertoires in COVID-19. Repertoires were generated with immunoSEQ multiplex PCR, while TCRdb's copy carries only in-frame clones and drops some. This sample has around 230,000 clones, with more than 65% found just once. The sequenced material came from peripheral blood. These receptors were taken from an elderly woman with acute or convalescent COVID-19. Each CDR3 is given with its conserved first and last residue. A D gene is named only where the DNA matches it firmly. The size entry is marked missing in some rows and otherwise reads once, few, many or a size class.

j_call d_call v_call clone_size cdr3_nt cdr3_aa
TRBJ1-1 . TRBV7-2 . TGTGCCAGCATGCGGGGAATGAACACTGAAGCTTTCTTT CASMRGMNTEAFF
TRBJ2-1 . TRBV7-9 few TGTGCCAGCAGCTTACAAGGGGCCCAATGGAACAATGAGCAGTTCTTC CASSLQGAQWNNEQFF
TRBJ2-1 TRBD2 TRBV6-5 . TGTGCCAGCAGTTGGACTAGCGGGTTCTACAATGAGCAGTTCTTC CASSWTSGFYNEQFF
TRBJ1-5 . TRBV5-4 . TGTGCCAGCAGCACGGCGAATAGCGATCAGCCCCAGCATTTT CASSTANSDQPQHF
TRBJ2-3 TRBD1 TRBV25-1 . TGTGCCAGCAGCCGACAGGGTTCAGATACGCAGTATTTT CASSRQGSDTQYF
TRBJ2-7 TRBD1 TRBV6-5 . TGTGCCAGCAGTTATTCCGGGACAGGCAAAAGGGAGCAGTACTTC CASSYSGTGKREQYF
TRBJ2-7 . TRBV30 . TGTGCCTGGAGTACAGGGACCTACGAGCAGTACTTC CAWSTGTYEQYF
TRBJ2-5 TRBD2 TRBV7-2 . TGTGCCAGCAGCTCGGGACTAGTGTCGGAGACCCAGTACTTC CASSSGLVSETQYF
TRBJ2-7 . TRBV18 . TGTGCCAGCTCTCTGGAGGGGTCCTCCTACGAGCAGTACTTC CASSLEGSSYEQYF
TRBJ2-5 . TRBV9 . TGTGCCAGCAGCGTAGGATCAGGGGAGGGGACCCAGTACTTC CASSVGSGEGTQYF
TRBJ2-1 TRBD1 TRBV4-2 once TGTGCCAGCAGCCCTATCACGGCGGCAGGGGGTTACGGTGAGCAGTTCTTC CASSPITAAGGYGEQFF
TRBJ2-1 TRBD2 TRBV4-2 few TGTGCCAGCAGCCCCGGGACTAGCGGGGGGGCCTCGAGTGATGAGCAGTTCTTC CASSPGTSGGASSDEQFF
TRBJ2-5 . TRBV5-5 once TGTGCCAGCAGCACCGGTGAGACCCAGTACTTC CASSTGETQYF
TRBJ1-3 . TRBV11-2 . TGTGCCAGCAGTTACCCCCCAGGGTCCTCTGGAAACACCATATATTTT CASSYPPGSSGNTIYF
TRBJ1-4 . TRBV18 . TGTGCCAGCTCACCAGGGGCCACGACCGAAAAACTGTTTTTT CASSPGATTEKLFF
TRBJ2-1 . TRBV5-1 . TGCGCCAGCAGCCGGGACATAGACAATGAGCAGTTCTTC CASSRDIDNEQFF
TRBJ1-2 TRBD1 TRBV7-2 . TGTGCCAGCAGCTTAGCCGGACAGGGAATGGGTGGCTACACCTTC CASSLAGQGMGGYTF
TRBJ1-5 . TRBV7-2 . TGTGCCAGCAGCCCCGGACAGAATAGCAATCAGCCCCAGCATTTT CASSPGQNSNQPQHF